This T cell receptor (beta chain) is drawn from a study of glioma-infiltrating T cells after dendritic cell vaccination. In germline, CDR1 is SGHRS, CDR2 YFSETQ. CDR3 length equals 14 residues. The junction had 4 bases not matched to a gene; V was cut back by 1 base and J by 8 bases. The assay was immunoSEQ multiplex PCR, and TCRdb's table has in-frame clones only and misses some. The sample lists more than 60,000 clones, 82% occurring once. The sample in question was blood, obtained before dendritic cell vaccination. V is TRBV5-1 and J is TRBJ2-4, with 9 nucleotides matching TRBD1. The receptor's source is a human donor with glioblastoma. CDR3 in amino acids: CASSLMGQGDIQYF. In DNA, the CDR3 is TGCGCCAGCAGCTTGATGGGACAGGGTGACATTCAGTACTTC.